Here is one T cell receptor (beta chain) with its context. Its antigen is not yet known. Base qualities are missing; no much larger clone stands one base away. This record belongs to a study of blood T cell repertoires in COVID-19 (dated by TCRdb to the early 2020s). In the study overall: Samples covering the acute and convalescent phases of COVID-19 were provided by collaborators in the United States, Italy and Spain. The prospective study material was composed of cDNA or gDNA derived from T cells, B-cell-depleted T cells, or PBMCs. Deeply sampled blood TCRbeta repertoires from subjects exposed to, actively infected with, or recovered from COVID-19 were included in the dataset. The repertoires were made available in a free public database intended to serve as a resource for research on the immune response to SARS-CoV-2. The samples were drawn from two sources: the first 160 participants of the ongoing ImmuneRACE study, and 950 to 1,500 subjects contributed by 6 global collaborators. Nearly every sample came with metadata listing a de-identified subject ID, COVID-19 status, age in years and sex. Where available, HLA class I and class II types were obtained from metadata supplied by the sample provider rather than from assay-based typing.

The collaborating institutions used their own protocols to collect whole blood in K2EDTA tubes. For TCRbeta analysis, collaborators shipped samples as frozen whole blood, isolated PBMCs, or DNA extracted from either of those sample types. Trimming costs V 2 bases and J 3 bases, and their ends lie 11 bases apart. Sequences SGHDT (CDR1) and YYEEEE (CDR2) are obtained from the germline V gene. The CDR3, from cysteine to phenylalanine, totals 14 residues. The sequence is cut down to CDR3 DNA, 42 bases in frame from base 1. TCRbeta CDR3 regions were amplified from genomic DNA by means of the immunoSEQ Assay, a bias-controlled multiplex PCR. On the study's bioinformatics: The number of nucleated cells in each sample was estimated by amplification of reference gene primers within the assay. To quantify the absolute abundance of each unique TCRbeta CDR3 rearrangement, sequence reads were collapsed and filtered. Productive Simpson clonality was computed per sample as the square root of Simpson's diversity index over productive rearrangements. TCRdb took over this immuneACCESS table, retaining in-frame rearrangements with V and J assigned. Such tables are incomplete; in checked studies, under half of the missing clones stem from an unresolved V gene, and the remainder is unexplained. The V and J calls and clone size are taken from that table; D and trimming were inferred from the DNA. The sample table lists approximately 54,000 clones, 90% to 95% of them with a count of one. Less than 4% of the sample is held by the ten biggest clonotypes.

The study at large found these results: Clinical and demographic metadata were provided uncurated, with the amount varying by source and participant.

Sequenced material: peripheral blood. The rearrangement joined TRBV5-6 to TRBJ2-5, with a tentative D gene TRBD1 over 5 matching bases. The TCR comes from a man in his fifties or sixties with acute or convalescent COVID-19. The DNA reads TGTGCCAGCAGCTTACAGACAGTAAAAGAGACCCAGTACTTC. This gives the protein CASSLQTVKETQYF.